The next 5 T cell receptor beta chains were all read from a single sample in a study of shared clonotypes between healthy human individuals. Measured with immunoSEQ multiplex PCR; TCRdb has only the in-frame clones, and not every one. The table includes about 1 million clones, approximately 80% detected once. The sequencing sample was made of memory CD4+ T cells from PBMCs. Noted subset: CD45RA-negative fraction. These receptors originate from a man between 18 and 35 years old in good health. Some clones in this sample may be carry-over from other donors' samples.

A word on this clone: In the same sample, other DNA sequences code for this CDR3. The chain combines TRBV6-5 with TRBJ1-1; D not certain. Trimming left V 2 bases short and J 0 bases short, with 4 bases between. CDR1 and CDR2 from the germline V gene are MNHEY and SVGAGI. This CDR3 region has 13 residues. The CDR3, as DNA: TGTGCCAGCAGTTACAGGCTGAACACTGAAGCTTTCTTT. It is translated as CASSYRLNTEAFF.

This clone was observed a handful of times. This rearrangement joins TRBV18 to TRBJ2-7; D remains ambiguous. Between the trimmed V and J ends, which lost 2 bases and 2 bases, there was a span of 10 bases. Germline V gene sequence: CDR1 KGHSH, CDR2 LQKENI. This CDR3 is built from 14 residues. The CDR3 spells CASSPRRSTYEQYF. CDR3 sequence (DNA): TGTGCCAGCTCACCAAGGCGGAGTACCTACGAGCAGTACTTC.

This clone was seen a few times. V gene TRBV10-3 combines with J gene TRBJ1-4, with a tentative D call TRBD1 (6 bases). CDR3 size: 15 residues. CDR1 ENHRY and CDR2 SYGVKD come from the germline V gene. V was cut by 2 bases and J by 3 bases, with 10 bases left in between. The CDR3 protein is CAISERGDSNEKLFF. The CDR3 nucleotides read TGTGCCATCAGTGAGAGGGGGGATTCTAATGAAAAACTGTTTTTT.

The V gene is TRBV1, the J gene TRBJ2-1; the table's D call, TRBD2, has no DNA check behind it. TRBV1 is deemed a pseudogene. The CDR3 loop spans 20 amino acids. The CDR3 DNA sequence: TGCACCAGCAGCCAAGATCTGTTGAGGGAGGCCAGAATAAACTACAATGAGCAGTTCTTC. It encodes CTSSQDLLREARINYNEQFF.

CDR3 sequence reads: CASSPGGGKTQYF. As DNA, the CDR3 is TGTGCCAGCAGCCCAGGGGGCGGAAAGACCCAGTACTTC. The chain employs TRBV28 and TRBJ2-5, with 8 positions matching TRBD1. The CDR3 is made up of 13 amino acids. Germline V CDR1 and CDR2: MDHEN, SYDVKM. J was trimmed by 6 bases and V by 6 bases; bases with no gene match: 6.